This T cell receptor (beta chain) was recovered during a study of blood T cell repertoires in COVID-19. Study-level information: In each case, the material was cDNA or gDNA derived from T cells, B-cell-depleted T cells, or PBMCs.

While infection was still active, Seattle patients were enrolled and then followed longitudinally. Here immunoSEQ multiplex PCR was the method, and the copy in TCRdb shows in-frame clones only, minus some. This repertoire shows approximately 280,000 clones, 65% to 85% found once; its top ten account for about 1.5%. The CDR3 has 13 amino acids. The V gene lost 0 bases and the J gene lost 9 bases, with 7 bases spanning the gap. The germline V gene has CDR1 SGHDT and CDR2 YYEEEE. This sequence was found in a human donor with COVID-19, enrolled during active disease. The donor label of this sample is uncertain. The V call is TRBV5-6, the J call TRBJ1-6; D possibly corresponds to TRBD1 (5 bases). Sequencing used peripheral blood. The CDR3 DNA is TGTGCCAGCAGCTTGGACAGGACTTCACCCCTCCACTTT. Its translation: CASSLDRTSPLHF.